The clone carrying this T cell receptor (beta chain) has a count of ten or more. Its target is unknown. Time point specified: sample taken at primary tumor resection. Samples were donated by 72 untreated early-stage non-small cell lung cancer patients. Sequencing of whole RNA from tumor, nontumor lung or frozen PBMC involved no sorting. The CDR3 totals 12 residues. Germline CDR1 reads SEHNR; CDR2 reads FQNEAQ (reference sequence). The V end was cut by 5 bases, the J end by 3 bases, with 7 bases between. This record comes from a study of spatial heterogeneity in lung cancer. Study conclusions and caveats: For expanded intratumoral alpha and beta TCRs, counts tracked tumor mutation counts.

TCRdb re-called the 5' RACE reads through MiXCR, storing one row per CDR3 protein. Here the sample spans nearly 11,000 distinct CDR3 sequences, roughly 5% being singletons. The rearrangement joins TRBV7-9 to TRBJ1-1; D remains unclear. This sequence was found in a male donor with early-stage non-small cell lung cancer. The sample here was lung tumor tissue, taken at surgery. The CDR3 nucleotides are TGTGCCAGCAGCAATCTATACACTGAAGCTTTCTTT. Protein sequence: CASSNLYTEAFF.